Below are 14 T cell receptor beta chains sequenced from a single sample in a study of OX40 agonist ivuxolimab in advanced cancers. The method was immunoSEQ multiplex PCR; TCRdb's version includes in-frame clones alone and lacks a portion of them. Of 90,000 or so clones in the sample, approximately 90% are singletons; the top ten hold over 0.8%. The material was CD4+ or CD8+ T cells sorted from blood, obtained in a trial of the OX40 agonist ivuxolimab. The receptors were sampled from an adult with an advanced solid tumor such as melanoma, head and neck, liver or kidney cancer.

CDR3 sequence: CASSLELGRGRFTEAFF. The CDR3 nucleotides are TGTGCCAGCAGCTTGGAGTTAGGCAGGGGGCGATTCACTGAAGCTTTCTTT. J is TRBJ1-1 and V is TRBV5-8, with TRBD1 identical over 8 bases. In germline, CDR1 is SGHTS, CDR2 YDEGEE. V gave up 0 bases and J gave up 4 bases; unmatched junction bases: 11. The CDR3 is 17 amino acids.

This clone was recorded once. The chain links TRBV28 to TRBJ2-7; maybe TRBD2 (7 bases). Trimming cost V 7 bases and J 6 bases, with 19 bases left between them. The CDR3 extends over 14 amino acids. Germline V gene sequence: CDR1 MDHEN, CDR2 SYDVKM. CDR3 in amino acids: CASKEGGANLEQYF. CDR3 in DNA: TGTGCCAGCAAAGAGGGGGGGGCTAACCTCGAGCAGTACTTC.

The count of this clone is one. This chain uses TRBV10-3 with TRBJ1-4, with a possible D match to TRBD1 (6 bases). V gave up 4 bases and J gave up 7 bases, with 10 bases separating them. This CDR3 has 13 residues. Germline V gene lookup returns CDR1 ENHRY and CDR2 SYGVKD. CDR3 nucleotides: TGTGCCATCAGTGCAGGGGAGGGTGAAAAACTGTTTTTT. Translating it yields CAISAGEGEKLFF.

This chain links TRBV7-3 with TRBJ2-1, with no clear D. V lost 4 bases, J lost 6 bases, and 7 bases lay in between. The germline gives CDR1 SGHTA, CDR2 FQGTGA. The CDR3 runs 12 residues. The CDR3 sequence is CASSSTRNEQFF. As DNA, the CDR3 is TGTGCCAGCAGCTCGACTCGCAATGAGCAGTTCTTC.

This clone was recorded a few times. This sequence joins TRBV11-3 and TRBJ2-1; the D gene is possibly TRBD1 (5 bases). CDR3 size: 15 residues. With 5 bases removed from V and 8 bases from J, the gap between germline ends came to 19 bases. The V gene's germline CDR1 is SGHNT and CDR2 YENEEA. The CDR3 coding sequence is TGTGCCAGCAGCCCCGGAGTCAGGGCTTCGGATGAGCAGTTCTTC. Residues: CASSPGVRASDEQFF.

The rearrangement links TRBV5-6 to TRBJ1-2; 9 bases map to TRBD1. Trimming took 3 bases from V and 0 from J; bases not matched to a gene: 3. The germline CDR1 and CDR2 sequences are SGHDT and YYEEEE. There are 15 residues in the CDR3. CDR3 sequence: CASSSTGGTNYGYTF. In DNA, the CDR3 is TGTGCCAGCAGCTCGACAGGGGGGACTAACTATGGCTACACCTTC.

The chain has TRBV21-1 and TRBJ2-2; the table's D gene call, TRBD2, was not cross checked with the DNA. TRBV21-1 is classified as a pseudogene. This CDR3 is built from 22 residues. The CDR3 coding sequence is TGTGCCAGCAGCAAAGAGGTGGGTGGGACTAGCGGGAGTGGAGCGAACACCGGGGAGCTGTTTTTT. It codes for CASSKEVGGTSGSGANTGELFF.

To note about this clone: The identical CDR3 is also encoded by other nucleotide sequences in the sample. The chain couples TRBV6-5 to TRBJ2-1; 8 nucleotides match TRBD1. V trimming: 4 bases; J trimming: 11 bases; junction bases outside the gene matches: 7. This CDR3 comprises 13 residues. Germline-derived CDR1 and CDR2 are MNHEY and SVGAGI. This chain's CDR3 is CASSSGQGSKQFF. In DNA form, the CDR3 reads TGTGCCAGCAGTTCCGGACAGGGATCAAAGCAGTTCTTC.

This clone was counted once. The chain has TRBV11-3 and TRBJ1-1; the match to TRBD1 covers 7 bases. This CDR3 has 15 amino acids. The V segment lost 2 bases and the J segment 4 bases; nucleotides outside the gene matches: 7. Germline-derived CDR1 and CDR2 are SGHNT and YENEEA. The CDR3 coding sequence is TGTGCCAGCAGCTTATCGAGGGGGCGTCGCACTGAAGCTTTCTTT. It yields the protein CASSLSRGRRTEAFF.

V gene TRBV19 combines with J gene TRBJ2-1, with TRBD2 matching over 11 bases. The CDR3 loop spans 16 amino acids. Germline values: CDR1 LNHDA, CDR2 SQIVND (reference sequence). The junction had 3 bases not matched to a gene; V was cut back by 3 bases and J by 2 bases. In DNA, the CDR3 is TGTGCCAGTAGTATCCTTAGCGGGAGGGCCTACAATGAGCAGTTCTTC. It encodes CASSILSGRAYNEQFF.

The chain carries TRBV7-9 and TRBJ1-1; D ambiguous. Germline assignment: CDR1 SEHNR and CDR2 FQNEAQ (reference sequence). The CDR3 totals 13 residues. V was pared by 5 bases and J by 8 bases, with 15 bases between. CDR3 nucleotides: TGTGCCAGCAGCCACGAGCTACTATTCGAAGCTTTCTTT. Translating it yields CASSHELLFEAFF.

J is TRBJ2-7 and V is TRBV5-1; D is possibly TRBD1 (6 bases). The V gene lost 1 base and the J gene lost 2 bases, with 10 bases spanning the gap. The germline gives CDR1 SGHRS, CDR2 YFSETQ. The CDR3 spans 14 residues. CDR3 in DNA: TGCGCCAGCAGCTTGCGCCCAGGGGCCTACGAGCAGTACTTC. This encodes CASSLRPGAYEQYF.

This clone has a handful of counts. The CDR3 sequence: CASSERRTGSQPQHF. The DNA for the CDR3 is TGTGCCAGCAGTGAAAGAAGGACAGGGAGTCAGCCCCAGCATTTT. The V call is TRBV6-1, the J call TRBJ1-5; 8 nucleotides line up with TRBD1. Germline-derived CDR1 and CDR2 are MNHNS and SASEGT. The CDR3 contains 15 residues. V trimming: 2 bases; J trimming: 6 bases; junction bases outside the gene matches: 6.

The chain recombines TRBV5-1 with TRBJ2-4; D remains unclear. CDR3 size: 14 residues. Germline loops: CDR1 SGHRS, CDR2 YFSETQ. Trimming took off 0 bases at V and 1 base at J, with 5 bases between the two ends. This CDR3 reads CASSLGQAKNIQYF. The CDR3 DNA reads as TGCGCCAGCAGCTTGGGGCAGGCCAAAAACATTCAGTACTTC.